This T cell receptor beta chain originates from a study of OX40 agonist ivuxolimab in advanced cancers. The wider study: Eligibility admitted prior anti-PD-1, anti-PD-L1 or anti-CTLA-4 therapy; 35% to 40% had some. Study-level results: Among the least clonally expanded were partial responders at 0.1-3.0 mg/kg. Expanded peripheral T cells had an undetermined antigen specificity.

This clone was counted a few times. Its cognate antigen is unknown. Clones were sequenced by immunoSEQ multiplex PCR, and TCRdb holds only the in-frame ones, with some missing. The sample holds 63,000 or so clones; roughly 80% are singletons and the top ten take about 1.1%. The clonotype was recovered from an adult with an advanced solid tumor such as melanoma, head and neck, liver or kidney cancer. The starting material was CD4+ or CD8+ T cells sorted from blood, obtained in a trial of the OX40 agonist ivuxolimab.

This chain's CDR3 is CASSLIGQVGTEAFF. The CDR3 DNA reads TGTGCCAGCAGTTTAATCGGACAGGTGGGCACTGAAGCTTTCTTT. The chain employs TRBV27 and TRBJ1-1; the match to TRBD1 covers 7 bases. Germline trimming cut 2 bases from V and 4 bases from J; bases unmatched to any gene: 7. In germline, CDR1 is MNHEY, CDR2 SMNVEV (reference sequence). The CDR3 has 15 residues.